This TCR beta chain was observed in a study of OX40 agonist ivuxolimab in advanced cancers. On the study more broadly: Dose-escalation patients' cancers were hepatocellular carcinoma, melanoma, renal cell or head and neck cancer.

Assay used: immunoSEQ multiplex PCR; TCRdb lists only in-frame clones, some missing. The sample consists of more than 95,000 clones, roughly 92% of them appearing once. Trimming cost V 3 bases and J 5 bases, with 7 bases left between them. Germline V lookup: CDR1 MNHEY, CDR2 SMNVEV (reference sequence). The CDR3 is made up of 13 amino acids. With regard to this clone: Its antigen is currently unknown.

Study conclusions and caveats: At 0.1 to 3.0 mg/kg, clonal expansion of CD4+ and CD8+ blood T cells had occurred by week 6. Clonal expansion was among the lowest in partial responders at 0.1-3.0 mg/kg, especially CD8+.

The TCR was taken from an adult with an advanced solid tumor such as melanoma, head and neck, liver or kidney cancer. The genes are TRBV27 and TRBJ2-2; D is possibly TRBD2 (6 bases). Sequencing used CD4+ or CD8+ T cells sorted from blood, obtained in a trial of the OX40 agonist ivuxolimab. CDR3 nucleotide sequence: TGTGCCAGCAGTTTTGGGGGGACCGGGGAGCTGTTTTTT. It encodes CASSFGGTGELFF.